Below, 31 T cell receptor beta chains from the same sample are listed, as sequenced in a study of molecular identifiers for immune sequencing clone quantification. TCRdb reprocessed the PCR reads with MiXCR, giving one entry per CDR3 protein. The sample shows hundreds of thousands of distinct CDR3 sequences, about 25% of them seen only once. Source material: naive CD8+ T cells from blood, with Jurkat cell RNA spiked in. The subset: FACS-sorted CD8+CD4-CCR7+CD45RA+ naive T cells. Every receptor here comes from a human donor in good health. Some libraries in this study had Jurkat cell RNA spiked in.

This clonotype was counted ten times or more. The rearrangement links TRBV20-1 to TRBJ2-1; possibly TRBD1 for D (5 bases). V lost 5 bases to trimming and J lost 9 bases, with 8 bases between them. The CDR3 loop spans 10 amino acids. The germline V gene has CDR1 DFQATT and CDR2 SNEGSKA (reference sequence). The CDR3 DNA reads as TGCAGTGCTTATCAGGGTGAGCAGTTCTTC. Translated: CSAYQGEQFF.

This clonotype was recorded at least ten times. The chain has TRBV28 and TRBJ1-1; 7 positions match TRBD1. The germline V gene has CDR1 MDHEN and CDR2 SYDVKM. The CDR3 runs 14 residues. Trimming cost V 4 bases and J 5 bases; bases outside gene matches: 7. CDR3 DNA sequence: TGTGCCAGCAGTTGGCAGGACAGGACAACTGAAGCTTTCTTT. Translation: CASSWQDRTTEAFF.

For this clonotype: A much larger clone differs from this one at a single base, so this may be a read error. The chain links TRBV7-9 to TRBJ1-4; TRBD1 aligns across 7 bases. CDR3 length: 16 residues. The V gene end was trimmed by 5 bases and the J gene end by 7 bases; junction bases not matched to a gene: 13. Looked up from germline, CDR1 is SEHNR and CDR2 is FQNEAQ (reference sequence). CDR3 DNA: TGTGCCAGCAGCCGGGGACAGACCGGATGGGGTGAAAAACTGTTTTTT. Amino acids: CASSRGQTGWGEKLFF.

For this clonotype: The junction differs from germline at one of its ends, possibly a read error. The chain carries TRBV28 and TRBJ1-1; TRBD1 matches at 9 bases. The CDR3 consists of 14 residues. CDR1 is MDHEN, CDR2 SYDVKM, per germline. The CDR3 nucleotides are TGTGCCAGCAGTTTAGACAGGGGGGGCACTGAAGCTCTCTTT. Its translation: CASSLDRGGTEALF. The full variable domain, rest sourced from reference TRBV28 and TRBJ1-1, is DVKVTQSSRYLVKRTGEKVFLECVQDMDHENMFWYRQDPGLGLRLIYFSYDVKMKEKGDIPEGYSVSREKKERFSLILESASTNQTSMYLCASSLDRGGTEALFGQGTRLTVV.

For this clonotype: A much larger clonotype is one base distant, so this may be a read error. The chain couples TRBV19 to TRBJ2-7; TRBD1 aligns across 7 bases. V shed 5 bases, J shed 1 base, and the junction held 8 bases outside the gene matches. The CDR3 runs to 15 residues. Germline CDR1 LNHDA, CDR2 SQIVND (reference sequence). The CDR3 DNA sequence: TGTGCCAGTAGTGGTAGGACAGGCCTTTCCTACGAGCAGTACTTC. Translating gives CASSGRTGLSYEQYF.

This clonotype showed up just once. Being one base from a much bigger clone, this may be a read error. V and J are TRBV7-9 and TRBJ1-1, with 11 bases lining up with TRBD1. Germline CDR1 reads SEHNR; CDR2 reads FQNEAQ (reference sequence). There are 15 residues in the CDR3. CDR3 bases: TGTGCCGGCAGCTCAAGGACAGGGGGCCCCACTGAAGCTTTCTTT. Amino acid sequence: CAGSSRTGGPTEAFF.

This clonotype was observed many times. V usage is TRBV20-1 and J usage is TRBJ2-7; D is unclear. Germline-derived CDR1 and CDR2 are DFQATT and SNEGSKA (reference sequence). The CDR3 is 13 amino acids. Trimming took off 2 bases at V and 4 bases at J, with 12 bases between the two ends. The CDR3 is CSARFPRTYEQYF. CDR3 DNA: TGCAGTGCTAGATTCCCCCGAACGTACGAGCAGTACTTC.

This clonotype was seen more than once but under ten times. The chain combines TRBV7-8 with TRBJ2-2; 9 bases fit TRBD1. Trimming took 3 bases from V and 6 from J; bases not matched to a gene: 14. The CDR3 spans 18 residues. Germline loops: CDR1 SGHVS, CDR2 FQNEAQ. The CDR3 DNA reads TGTGCCAGCAGCTTTTTAATCCGGGACAGGGAATTTTCCGGGGAGCTGTTTTTT. Its protein is CASSFLIRDREFSGELFF.

The sample holds many counts of this clonotype. The chain is built from TRBV28 and TRBJ2-7, with D unclear. Germline V lookup: CDR1 MDHEN, CDR2 SYDVKM. Deletions cut 5 bases from V and 6 bases from J, with 8 bases between. The CDR3 totals 11 residues. CDR3 DNA sequence: TGTGCCAGCAGTCCTCATGGCGAGCAGTACTTC. The encoded protein is CASSPHGEQYF.

In the case of this clonotype: Since the CDR3 does not end with the conserved phenylalanine or tryptophan, this likely comes from a read error. The V call is TRBV9, the J call TRBJ2-1; D ambiguous. V lost 3 bases to trimming and J lost 5 bases, with 12 bases between them. The CDR3 contains 14 residues. Germline assignment: CDR1 SGDLS and CDR2 YYNGEE. The CDR3 loop reads CASSGASPHNEQFL. CDR3 nucleotides: TGTGCCAGCAGCGGGGCCTCGCCCCACAATGAGCAGTTCCTC.

This clonotype was counted many times. The rearrangement uses TRBV6-4 and TRBJ2-3; 11 bases agree with TRBD2. V was clipped by 4 bases and J by 3 bases; unmatched bases: 6. CDR3 length equals 16 residues. The germline V gene has CDR1 MRHNA and CDR2 SNTAGT. The CDR3 sequence: CASSVLAGELTDTQYF. As DNA, the CDR3 is TGTGCCAGCAGTGTACTAGCGGGAGAATTGACAGATACGCAGTATTTT.

In regard to this clonotype: One end of the junction fails to match germline, which may point to a read error. This sequence joins TRBV12-3 or TRBV12-4 and TRBJ2-3; maybe TRBD1 (5 bases). The CDR3 extends over 13 amino acids. The CDR3 protein is CASSQGLTDTRYF. The CDR3 DNA is TGTGCCAGCAGTCAGGGCCTCACAGATACGCGGTATTTT.

The sample holds many counts of this clonotype. The chain carries TRBV15 and TRBJ2-3; perhaps TRBD2 as D (6 bases). CDR3 length equals 15 residues. With 5 bases removed from V and 2 bases from J, the gap between germline ends came to 14 bases. Germline V gene lookup returns CDR1 LNHNV and CDR2 YYDKDF (reference sequence). The DNA of the CDR3 is TGTGCCACCAGCGAGGTACTAGCCCTCACAGATACGCAGTATTTT. It translates to CATSEVLALTDTQYF.

The chain has TRBV10-1 and TRBJ2-3; 10 nucleotides match TRBD2. The trim removed 7 bases at V and 8 bases at J, leaving 6 bases unmatched. This CDR3 contains 13 residues. CDR1 is WNHNN, CDR2 SYGVQD, per germline (reference sequence). CDR3 sequence: CASKAGGPFTQYF. CDR3 bases: TGCGCCAGCAAAGCGGGGGGGCCTTTTACGCAGTATTTT.

The chain combines TRBV6-5 with TRBJ2-2, with no clear D. The CDR3 is made up of 11 amino acids. Per the germline V gene, CDR1 is MNHEY and CDR2 is SVGAGI. V shed 7 bases and J shed 6 bases, with 6 bases lying between them. The CDR3 DNA follows: TGTGCCAGCACCCAAGCCGGGGAGCTGTTTTTT. Its translation is CASTQAGELFF.

In this sample, this clonotype turned up many times. The chain's CDR3 is CASSPRWAGQETQYF. The CDR3 DNA sequence: TGCGCCAGCAGCCCCCGGTGGGCAGGGCAAGAGACCCAGTACTTC. The chain links TRBV5-1 to TRBJ2-5, with D perhaps matching TRBD1 (5 bases). The CDR3 contains 15 residues. The V end lost 4 bases, the J end lost 2 bases, and 15 bases lay between the germline ends. CDR1 is SGHRS, CDR2 YFSETQ, per germline.

This chain connects TRBV5-6 to TRBJ2-7; 11 nucleotides match TRBD2. V gave up 3 bases and J gave up 0 bases; unmatched junction bases: 5. There are 16 residues in the CDR3. The germline gives CDR1 SGHDT, CDR2 YYEEEE. The CDR3 protein is CASSSSGLAASYEQYF. For the CDR3, the DNA is TGTGCCAGCAGCTCCTCGGGACTAGCGGCCTCCTACGAGCAGTACTTC.

Many counts were recorded for this clonotype. The V call is TRBV20-1, the J call TRBJ2-5; the D gene is possibly TRBD2 (6 bases). Trimming pared 3 bases from V and 2 bases from J, leaving 10 bases between. From germline, CDR1 is DFQATT and CDR2 SNEGSKA (reference sequence). There are 13 residues in the CDR3. DNA for the CDR3: TGCAGTGCTAGGCGGGACTTACAAGAGACCCAGTACTTC. Translated: CSARRDLQETQYF.

V and J are TRBV4-3 and TRBJ2-7; no clear D gene. Germline CDR1 LGHNA, CDR2 YSLEER. Trimming removed 2 bases at V and 5 bases at J, with 19 bases between. The CDR3 is made up of 16 amino acids. The CDR3 protein is CASSQTRHVDVNEQYF. DNA for the CDR3: TGCGCCAGCAGCCAAACACGACACGTGGATGTAAACGAGCAGTACTTC.

The rearrangement joins TRBV7-9 to TRBJ1-2; D ambiguous. The CDR3 length is 13 residues. Germline assignment: CDR1 SEHNR and CDR2 FQNEAQ (reference sequence). Trimming cost V 4 bases and J 6 bases, with 12 bases left between them. CDR3 protein: CASSSLDENGYTF. The CDR3 nucleotides are TGTGCCAGCAGCTCACTAGACGAAAATGGCTACACCTTC.

This clonotype has just a few counts. The chain uses TRBV20-1 and TRBJ2-5, with D hard to call. Trimming left V 0 bases short and J 1 base short, with 9 bases between. From germline, CDR1 is DFQATT and CDR2 SNEGSKA (reference sequence). This CDR3 has 14 amino acids. The DNA for the CDR3 is TGCAGTGCTAGAGATTGGCAGTTCCAAGAGACCCAGTACTTC. Encoded protein: CSARDWQFQETQYF.

This clonotype was seen at least ten times. The chain links TRBV9 to TRBJ2-7; no clear D gene. The ends were cut back, 0 bases at V and 3 bases at J, with 10 bases in the middle. The CDR3 runs 14 residues. The germline CDR1 and CDR2 sequences are SGDLS and YYNGEE. The CDR3 DNA reads TGTGCCAGCAGCGTAGGCGGCTCGAACTACGAGCAGTACTTC. Its protein product is CASSVGGSNYEQYF.

This clonotype occurred many times. The chain carries TRBV24-1 and TRBJ1-1, with unresolved D. The germline gives CDR1 KGHDR, CDR2 SFDVKD. The V and J ends lost 1 base and 0 bases respectively, with 8 bases between them. The CDR3 has 15 amino acids. DNA of the CDR3: TGTGCCACCAGTGATTTATCCAACGTGAACACTGAAGCTTTCTTT. Amino acids: CATSDLSNVNTEAFF.

Comments on this clonotype: A junction end diverges from the germline sequence, so it may reflect a read error. The chain couples TRBV7-6 to TRBJ1-1; tentative D call: TRBD1 (5 bases). The CDR3 extends over 16 amino acids. Germline V gene data show CDR1 as SGHVS and CDR2 as FNYEAQ. The CDR3 DNA is TGTGCCAGCTGCTTAGCCTCGGCAGGGTCGAACACTGAAGCTTTCTTT. Encoded protein: CASCLASAGSNTEAFF.

This chain joins TRBV7-6 and TRBJ1-1, with D perhaps TRBD1 (5 bases). Trimming pared 4 bases from V and 6 bases from J, leaving 15 bases between. The CDR3 consists of 14 residues. Germline V gene data show CDR1 as SGHVS and CDR2 as FNYEAQ. The CDR3 spells CASSSGGGVAEAFF. The CDR3, as DNA: TGTGCCAGCAGCTCCGGGGGGGGTGTAGCTGAAGCTTTCTTT.

Comments on this clonotype: One base away lies a much larger clone, so this may be a sequencing read error. The chain joins TRBV7-3 to TRBJ2-3; TRBD1 matches 9 bases. The V and J ends lost 6 bases and 4 bases, in that order; junction bases with no gene match: 17. In germline, CDR1 is SGHTA, CDR2 FQGTGA. The CDR3 covers 18 residues. CDR3: CASSEGMTGGGFSDTQYF. CDR3 nucleotide sequence: TGTGCCAGCAGTGAAGGCATGACAGGGGGAGGGTTTTCAGATACGCAGTATTTT.

The chain joins TRBV29-1 to TRBJ2-2; D not resolved. Germline V lookup: CDR1 SQVTM, CDR2 ANQGSEA. Trimming took off 5 bases at V and 2 bases at J, with 6 bases between the two ends. This CDR3 has 12 amino acids. The CDR3 DNA follows: TGCAGCGTTCGCGGTAACACCGGGGAGCTGTTTTTT. Its protein product is CSVRGNTGELFF.

This clonotype was seen ten or more times. This rearrangement joins TRBV5-6 to TRBJ2-7; no clear D gene. The CDR3 contains 12 residues. The V gene lost 3 bases and the J gene lost 6 bases, with 10 bases spanning the gap. The germline CDR1 and CDR2 sequences are SGHDT and YYEEEE. The CDR3 is CASSSTPPEQYF. The CDR3 DNA sequence: TGTGCCAGCAGCTCAACCCCCCCCGAGCAGTACTTC.

Note on this clonotype: This may stem from a read error, because a much larger clone lies one nucleotide away. The V and J genes are TRBV28 and TRBJ2-3, with a weak D call TRBD1 (6 bases). Per the germline V gene, CDR1 is MDHEN and CDR2 is SYDVKM. The CDR3 runs to 15 residues. The CDR3 DNA sequence: TGTGCCGGCAGCTATTCTAGGGGGAACACAGATACGCAGTATTTT. It codes for CAGSYSRGNTDTQYF.

The table lists this clonotype with many counts. The chain has TRBV19 and TRBJ1-1; unclear D gene. Germline CDR1 and CDR2: LNHDA and SQIVND (reference sequence). V lost 4 bases to trimming and J lost 7 bases, with 7 bases between them. The CDR3 sequence is 11 residues long. CDR3 coding DNA: TGTGCCAGTAGTACTTCCGTTGAAGCTTTCTTT. It is translated as CASSTSVEAFF.

The table lists this clonotype with a few counts. A single base separates this from a much larger clone, so it may be a read error. The V and J genes are TRBV7-2 and TRBJ2-5, with 7 bases lining up with TRBD1. The CDR3 contains 18 residues. CDR1 is SGHTA and CDR2 is FQGNSA in the germline V gene. This CDR3 is CASSIDPGQLILQEPQYF. The CDR3 DNA follows: TGTGCCAGCAGCATCGACCCGGGACAGTTAATATTACAAGAGCCCCAGTACTTC.